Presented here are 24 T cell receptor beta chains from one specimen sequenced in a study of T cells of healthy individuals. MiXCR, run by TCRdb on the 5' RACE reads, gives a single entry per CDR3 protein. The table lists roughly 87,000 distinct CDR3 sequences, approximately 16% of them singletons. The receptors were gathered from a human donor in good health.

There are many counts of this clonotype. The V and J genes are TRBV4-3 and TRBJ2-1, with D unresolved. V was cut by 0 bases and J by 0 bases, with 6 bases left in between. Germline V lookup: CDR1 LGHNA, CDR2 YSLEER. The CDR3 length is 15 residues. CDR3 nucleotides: TGCGCCAGCAGCCAAGATCCAGTCTCCTACAATGAGCAGTTCTTC. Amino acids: CASSQDPVSYNEQFF.

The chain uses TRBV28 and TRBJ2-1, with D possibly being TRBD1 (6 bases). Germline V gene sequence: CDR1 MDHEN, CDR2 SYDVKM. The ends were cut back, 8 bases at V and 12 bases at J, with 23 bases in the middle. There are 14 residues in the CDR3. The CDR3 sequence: CASWSPPGANGQFF. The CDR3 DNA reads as TGTGCCAGCTGGAGTCCGCCAGGGGCTAACGGGCAGTTCTTC.

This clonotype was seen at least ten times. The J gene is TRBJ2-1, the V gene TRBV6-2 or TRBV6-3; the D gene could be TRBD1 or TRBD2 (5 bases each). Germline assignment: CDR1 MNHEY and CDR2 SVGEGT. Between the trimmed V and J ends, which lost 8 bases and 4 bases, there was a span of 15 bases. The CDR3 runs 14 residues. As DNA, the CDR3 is TGTGCCAGCTTAGGGACCACCTCATACAATGAGCAGTTCTTC. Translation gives CASLGTTSYNEQFF.

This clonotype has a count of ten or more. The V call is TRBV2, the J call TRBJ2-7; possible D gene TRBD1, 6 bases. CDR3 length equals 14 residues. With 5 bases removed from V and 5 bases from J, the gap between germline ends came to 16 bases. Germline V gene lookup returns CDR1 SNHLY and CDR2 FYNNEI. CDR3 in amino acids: CASSKGHPMDEQYF. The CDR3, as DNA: TGTGCCAGCAGTAAGGGACACCCGATGGACGAGCAGTACTTC. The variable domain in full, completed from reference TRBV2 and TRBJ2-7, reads EPEVTQTPSHQVTQMGQEVILRCVPISNHLYFYWYRQILGQKVEFLVSFYNNEISEKSEIFDDQFSVERPDGSNFTLKIRSTKLEDSAMYFCASSKGHPMDEQYFGPGTRLTVT.

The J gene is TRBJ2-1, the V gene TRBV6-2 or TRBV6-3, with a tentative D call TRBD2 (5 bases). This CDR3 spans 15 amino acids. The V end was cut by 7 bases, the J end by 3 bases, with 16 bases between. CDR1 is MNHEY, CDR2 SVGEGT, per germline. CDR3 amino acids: CASTQEGYRYNEQFF. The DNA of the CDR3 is TGTGCCAGCACCCAAGAGGGATATCGCTACAATGAGCAGTTCTTC.

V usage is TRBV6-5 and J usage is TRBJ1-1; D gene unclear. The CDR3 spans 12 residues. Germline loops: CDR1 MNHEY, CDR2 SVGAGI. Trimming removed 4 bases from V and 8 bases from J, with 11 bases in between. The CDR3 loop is CASSSTLGEAFF. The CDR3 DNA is TGTGCCAGCAGTTCCACTCTAGGGGAAGCTTTCTTT.

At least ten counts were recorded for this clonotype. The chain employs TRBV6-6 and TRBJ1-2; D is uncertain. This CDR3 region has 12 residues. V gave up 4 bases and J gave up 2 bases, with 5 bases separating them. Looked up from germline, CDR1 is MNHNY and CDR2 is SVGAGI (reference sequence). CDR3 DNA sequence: TGTGCCAGCAGTTTAATCAACTATGGCTACACCTTC. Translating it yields CASSLINYGYTF.

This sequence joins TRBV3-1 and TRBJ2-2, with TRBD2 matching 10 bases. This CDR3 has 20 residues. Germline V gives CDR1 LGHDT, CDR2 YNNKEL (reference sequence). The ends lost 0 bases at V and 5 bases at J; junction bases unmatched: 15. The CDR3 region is CASSQDLGLAGAIETGELFF. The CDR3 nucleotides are TGTGCCAGCAGCCAAGATCTAGGTCTAGCGGGAGCCATCGAAACCGGGGAGCTGTTTTTT.

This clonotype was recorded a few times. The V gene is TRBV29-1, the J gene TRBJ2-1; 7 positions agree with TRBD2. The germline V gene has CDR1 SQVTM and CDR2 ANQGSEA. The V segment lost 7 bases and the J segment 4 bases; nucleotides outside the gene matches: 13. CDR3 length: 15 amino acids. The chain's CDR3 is CSAGTGGGPYNEQFF. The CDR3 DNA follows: TGCAGCGCGGGAACTGGGGGAGGGCCTTACAATGAGCAGTTCTTC.

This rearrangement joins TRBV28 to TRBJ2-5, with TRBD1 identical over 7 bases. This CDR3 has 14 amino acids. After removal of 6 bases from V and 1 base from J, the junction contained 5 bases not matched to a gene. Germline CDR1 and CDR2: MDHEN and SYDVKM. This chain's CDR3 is CASRSTGRQETQYF. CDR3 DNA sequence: TGTGCCAGCAGATCGACAGGGCGCCAAGAGACCCAGTACTTC.

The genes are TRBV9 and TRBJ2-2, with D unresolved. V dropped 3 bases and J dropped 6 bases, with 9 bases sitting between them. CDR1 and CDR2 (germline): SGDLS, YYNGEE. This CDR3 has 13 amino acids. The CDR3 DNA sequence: TGTGCCAGCAGCGGAAGTGGCGCCGGGGAGCTGTTTTTT. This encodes CASSGSGAGELFF.

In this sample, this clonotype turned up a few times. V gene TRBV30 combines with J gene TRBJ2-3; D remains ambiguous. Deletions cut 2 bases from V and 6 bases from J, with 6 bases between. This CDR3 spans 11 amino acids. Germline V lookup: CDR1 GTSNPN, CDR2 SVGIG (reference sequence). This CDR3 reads CAWSIGDTQYF. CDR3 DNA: TGTGCCTGGAGTATAGGGGATACGCAGTATTTT.

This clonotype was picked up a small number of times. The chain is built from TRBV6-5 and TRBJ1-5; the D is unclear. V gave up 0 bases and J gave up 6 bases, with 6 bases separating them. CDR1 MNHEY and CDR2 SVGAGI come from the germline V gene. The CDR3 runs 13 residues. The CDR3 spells CASSYSWTQPQHF. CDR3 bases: TGTGCCAGCAGTTACTCCTGGACTCAGCCCCAGCATTTT.

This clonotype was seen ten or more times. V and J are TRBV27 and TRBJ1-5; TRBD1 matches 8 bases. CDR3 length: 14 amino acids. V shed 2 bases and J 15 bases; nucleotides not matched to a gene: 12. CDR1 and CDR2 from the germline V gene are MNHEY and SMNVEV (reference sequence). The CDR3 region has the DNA TGTGCCAGCAGTTTAAGTGGGACAGGATATCAGCCGCATTTT. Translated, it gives CASSLSGTGYQPHF.

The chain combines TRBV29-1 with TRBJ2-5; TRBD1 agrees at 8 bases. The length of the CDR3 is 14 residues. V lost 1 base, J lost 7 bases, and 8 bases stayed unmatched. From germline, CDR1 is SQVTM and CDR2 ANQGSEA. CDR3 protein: CSVEGGQVRATQYF. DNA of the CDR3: TGCAGCGTTGAAGGGGGACAGGTGAGAGCGACCCAGTACTTC.

CDR3 bases: TGTGCCAGCAGCTTATGGGCGGTCAGCACAGATACGCAGTATTTT. This codes for CASSLWAVSTDTQYF. The genes are TRBV7-2 and TRBJ2-3; no definite D call. Germline V gene lookup returns CDR1 SGHTA and CDR2 FQGNSA. V lost 2 bases and J 0 bases, leaving 9 bases between the germline ends. CDR3 size: 15 residues.

The CDR3 loop reads CSARGPRGDEQFF. CDR3 nucleotide sequence: TGCAGTGCTAGAGGCCCGCGAGGGGATGAGCAGTTCTTC. J is TRBJ2-1 and V is TRBV20-1; the D call may be TRBD1 or TRBD2 (5 bases each). CDR1 and CDR2 (germline): DFQATT, SNEGSKA (reference sequence). The CDR3 is made up of 13 amino acids. V gave up 1 base and J gave up 8 bases, with 12 bases separating them.

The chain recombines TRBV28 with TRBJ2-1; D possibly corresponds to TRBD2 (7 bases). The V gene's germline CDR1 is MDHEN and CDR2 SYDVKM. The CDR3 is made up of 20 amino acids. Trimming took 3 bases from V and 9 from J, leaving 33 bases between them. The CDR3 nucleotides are TGTGCCAGCAGTTTCGGGTGGTTAGGGGGGGGGCCTGGCCCGGGCCCTGAGCAGTTCTTC. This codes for CASSFGWLGGGPGPGPEQFF.

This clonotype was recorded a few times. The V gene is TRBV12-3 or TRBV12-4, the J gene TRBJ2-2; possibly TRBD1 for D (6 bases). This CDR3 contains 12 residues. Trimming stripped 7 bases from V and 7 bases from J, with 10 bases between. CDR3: CASIGGNGELFF. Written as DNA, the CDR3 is TGTGCCAGCATAGGGGGTAACGGGGAGCTGTTTTTT.

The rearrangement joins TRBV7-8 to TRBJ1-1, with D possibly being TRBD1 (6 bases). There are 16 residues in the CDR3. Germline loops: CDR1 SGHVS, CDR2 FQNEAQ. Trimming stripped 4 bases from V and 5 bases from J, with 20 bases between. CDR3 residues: CASSSPNRDRWTEAFF. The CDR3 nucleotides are TGTGCCAGCAGCTCCCCTAACAGGGATAGGTGGACTGAAGCTTTCTTT.

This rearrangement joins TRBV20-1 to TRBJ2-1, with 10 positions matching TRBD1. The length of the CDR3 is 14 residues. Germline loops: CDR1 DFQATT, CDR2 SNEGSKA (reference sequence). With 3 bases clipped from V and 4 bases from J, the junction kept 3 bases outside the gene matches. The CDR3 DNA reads TGCAGTGCTAGGACAGGGGGCGGGTACAATGAGCAGTTCTTC. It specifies CSARTGGGYNEQFF.

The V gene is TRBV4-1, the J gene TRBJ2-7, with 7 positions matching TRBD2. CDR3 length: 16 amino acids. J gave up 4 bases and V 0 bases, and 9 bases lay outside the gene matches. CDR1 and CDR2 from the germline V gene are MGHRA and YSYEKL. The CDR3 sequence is CASSQDGREGMYEQYF. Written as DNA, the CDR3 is TGCGCCAGCAGCCAAGATGGGAGGGAGGGTATGTACGAGCAGTACTTC.

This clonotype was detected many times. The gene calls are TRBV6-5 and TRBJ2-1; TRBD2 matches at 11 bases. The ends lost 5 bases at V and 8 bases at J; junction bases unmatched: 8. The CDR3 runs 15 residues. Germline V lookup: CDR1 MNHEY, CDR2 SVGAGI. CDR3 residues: CASSDPSGGSHEQFF. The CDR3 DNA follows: TGTGCCAGCAGTGACCCTAGCGGGGGGTCCCATGAGCAGTTCTTC.

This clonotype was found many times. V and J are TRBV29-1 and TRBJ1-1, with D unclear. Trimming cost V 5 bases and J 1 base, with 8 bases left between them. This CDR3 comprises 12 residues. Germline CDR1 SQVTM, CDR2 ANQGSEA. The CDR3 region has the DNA TGCAGCGTTCTTTCCGGGAACACTGAAGCTTTCTTT. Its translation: CSVLSGNTEAFF.